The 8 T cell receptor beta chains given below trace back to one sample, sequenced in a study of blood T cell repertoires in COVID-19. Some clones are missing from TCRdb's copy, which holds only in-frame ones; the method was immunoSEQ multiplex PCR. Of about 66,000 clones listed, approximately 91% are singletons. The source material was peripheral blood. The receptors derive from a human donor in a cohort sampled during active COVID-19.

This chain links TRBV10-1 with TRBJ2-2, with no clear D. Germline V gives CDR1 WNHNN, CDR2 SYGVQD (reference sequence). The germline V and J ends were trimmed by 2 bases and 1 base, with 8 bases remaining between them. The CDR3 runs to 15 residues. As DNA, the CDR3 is TGCGCCAGCAGTGAGGTGGCAGAGAACACCGGGGAGCTGTTTTTT. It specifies CASSEVAENTGELFF.

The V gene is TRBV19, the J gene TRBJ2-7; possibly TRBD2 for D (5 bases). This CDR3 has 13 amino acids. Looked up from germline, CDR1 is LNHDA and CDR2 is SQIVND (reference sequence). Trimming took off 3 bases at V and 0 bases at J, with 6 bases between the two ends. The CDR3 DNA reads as TGTGCCAGTAGTATTGGGAGCTCCTACGAGCAGTACTTC. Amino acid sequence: CASSIGSSYEQYF.

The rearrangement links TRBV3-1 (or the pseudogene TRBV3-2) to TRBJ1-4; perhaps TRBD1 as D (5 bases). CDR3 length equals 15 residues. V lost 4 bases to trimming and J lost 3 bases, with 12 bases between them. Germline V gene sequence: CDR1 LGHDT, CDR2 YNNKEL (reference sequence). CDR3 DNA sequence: TGTGCCAGCAGCCCTAGGGGTTTATCTAATGAAAAACTGTTTTTT. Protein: CASSPRGLSNEKLFF.

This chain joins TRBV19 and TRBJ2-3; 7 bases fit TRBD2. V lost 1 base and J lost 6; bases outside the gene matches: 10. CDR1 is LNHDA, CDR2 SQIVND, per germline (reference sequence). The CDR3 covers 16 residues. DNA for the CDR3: TGTGCCAGTAGTATAGGCAATAGCGGGCGAACGGATACGCAGTATTTT. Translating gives CASSIGNSGRTDTQYF.

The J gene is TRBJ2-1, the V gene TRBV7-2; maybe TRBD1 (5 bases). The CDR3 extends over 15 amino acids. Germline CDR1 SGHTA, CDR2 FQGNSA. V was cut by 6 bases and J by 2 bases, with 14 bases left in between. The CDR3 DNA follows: TGTGCCAGCAGTCTACAGGACGGAGCCTACAATGAGCAGTTCTTC. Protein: CASSLQDGAYNEQFF. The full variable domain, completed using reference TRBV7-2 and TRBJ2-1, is GAGVSQSPSNKVTEKGKDVELRCDPISGHTALYWYRQSLGQGLEFLIYFQGNSAPDKSGLPSDRFSAERTGGSVSTLTIQRTQQEDSAVYLCASSLQDGAYNEQFFGPGTRLTVL.

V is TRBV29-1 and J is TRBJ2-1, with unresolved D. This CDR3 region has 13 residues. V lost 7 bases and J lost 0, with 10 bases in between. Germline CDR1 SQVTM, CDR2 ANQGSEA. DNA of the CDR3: TGCAGCGGCCAGAGGAGCTCCTACAATGAGCAGTTCTTC. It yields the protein CSGQRSSYNEQFF.

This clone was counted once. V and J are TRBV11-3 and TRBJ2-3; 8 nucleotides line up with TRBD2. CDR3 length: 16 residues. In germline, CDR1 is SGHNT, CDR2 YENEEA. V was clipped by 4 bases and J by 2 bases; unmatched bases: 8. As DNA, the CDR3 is TGTGCCAGCAGCTCCTTCAGCGGGGGATCCACAGATACGCAGTATTTT. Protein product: CASSSFSGGSTDTQYF.

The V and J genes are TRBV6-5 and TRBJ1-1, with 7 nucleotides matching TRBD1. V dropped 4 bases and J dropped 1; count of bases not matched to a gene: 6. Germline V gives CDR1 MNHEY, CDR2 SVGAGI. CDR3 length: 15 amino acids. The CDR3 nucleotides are TGTGCCAGCAGTTCGCCCCAGGGGGGGAACACTGAAGCTTTCTTT. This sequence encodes CASSSPQGGNTEAFF.